Listed below are T cell receptor beta chains from one sample, sequenced in a study of T-cell reconstitution after alpha-beta-depleted transplantation in children. TCRdb re-called the PCR reads through MiXCR, storing one row per CDR3 protein. The repertoire consists of some 590,000 distinct CDR3 sequences, with roughly a tenth occurring once and the leading ten covering less than 5%. This specimen was PBMCs from the stem cell graft donor, taken from the stem cell graft. The receptors come from a human donor who donated a stem cell graft to a child with acute myeloid leukemia. Each CDR3 is given with its conserved first and last residue. D genes are given only for firm matches. A row's size may be missing; if present it is once, few, many or a size class.

v_call	d_call	clone_size	j_call	cdr3_nt	cdr3_aa
TRBV6-5	.	many	TRBJ2-5	TGTGCCAGCAGCTATACCGGGACCCTTCAAGAGACCCAGTACTTC	CASSYTGTLQETQYF
TRBV28	.	.	TRBJ2-3	TGTGCCAGCAGTCAACCGGGGCTTTCCACAGATACGCAGTATTTT	CASSQPGLSTDTQYF
TRBV20-1	TRBD2	many	TRBJ2-7	TGCAGTGCTAGACCTCCGGGACTAGCCCTATCCTACGAGCAGTACTTC	CSARPPGLALSYEQYF
TRBV11-2	.	.	TRBJ1-3	TGTGCCAGCAGCTTAGATGGAGGGCTCGTATATTTT	CASSLDGGLVYF
TRBV29-1	.	many	TRBJ2-7	TGCAGCGTTGAACTTCAGAAGGACGAGCAGTACTTC	CSVELQKDEQYF
TRBV5-6	.	many	TRBJ1-2	TGTGCCAGCAGCTTGAACAATAACTATGGCTACACCTTC	CASSLNNNYGYTF
TRBV20-1	.	few	TRBJ2-3	TGCAGTGCACAGGACAGTAATACGCAGTATTTT	CSAQDSNTQYF
TRBV12-3/TRBV12-4	.	.	TRBJ2-7	TGTGCCAGCACCCCGGATCCCTACGAGCAGTACTTC	CASTPDPYEQYF
TRBV4-3	.	many	TRBJ2-1	TGCGCCAGCAGCTTCCGGGACTTCTCCTACAATGAGCAGTTCTTC	CASSFRDFSYNEQFF
TRBV9	TRBD2	few	TRBJ2-3	TGTGCCAGCAGCCCCGGACTAGCGGGAGTGCAAGATACGCAGTATTTT	CASSPGLAGVQDTQYF
TRBV29-1	TRBD2	many	TRBJ2-6	TGCAGCGTTCTGGGGCCAGGGAGGGCCTCTGGGGCCAACGTCCTGACTTTC	CSVLGPGRASGANVLTF
TRBV20-1	.	.	TRBJ2-6	TGCAGTGCTTCACCGGGGGGCTCCGGGGCCAACGTCCTGACTTTC	CSASPGGSGANVLTF
TRBV29-1	TRBD2	.	TRBJ2-3	TGCAGCGTACCACACTTGAGCGGGAATCGATCTTACACAGATACGCAGTATTTT	CSVPHLSGNRSYTDTQYF
TRBV6-2/TRBV6-3	TRBD2	.	TRBJ2-1	TGTGCCAGCAGTTACTCGATGACTAGCGGGAGCCAACGGTCCTACAATGAGCAGTTCTTC	CASSYSMTSGSQRSYNEQFF
TRBV27	.	many	TRBJ1-4	TGTGCCAGCAGTTTTCAGGGATATAATGAAAAACTGTTTTTT	CASSFQGYNEKLFF
TRBV7-2	TRBD2	many	TRBJ2-5	TGTGCCAGCAGCCCGGGACTAGTACCGCAAGAGACCCAGTACTTC	CASSPGLVPQETQYF
TRBV7-2	.	few	TRBJ2-2	TGTGCCAGCAGCTTAGTTTCGGGGTTCGCTACCGGGGAGCTGTTTTTT	CASSLVSGFATGELFF
TRBV12-3/TRBV12-4	TRBD1	many	TRBJ2-7	TGTGCCAGCAGACCCGGACAGGGAATAACCTACGAGCAGTACTTC	CASRPGQGITYEQYF
TRBV6-2/TRBV6-3	TRBD1	.	TRBJ1-6	TGTGCCAGCAGTTACTCGGGACAGGGGCGTTCACCCCTCCACTTT	CASSYSGQGRSPLHF
TRBV28	.	few	TRBJ1-6	TGTGCCAGCAGTCAAACGCAGGGGACCCTTTCACCCCTCCACTTT	CASSQTQGTLSPLHF
TRBV25-1	.	many	TRBJ1-1	TGTGCCAGCAGTAAGGGGATCACTGAAGCTTTCTTT	CASSKGITEAFF
TRBV6-1	TRBD1	.	TRBJ1-5	TGTGCCAGCAGTAAATCCCAGGGGGCACGTAATCAGCCCCAGCATTTT	CASSKSQGARNQPQHF
TRBV29-1	.	.	TRBJ2-7	TGCAGCGTTGAAGGACTGGCAGGGTTAAGCTCCTACGAGCAGTACTTC	CSVEGLAGLSSYEQYF
TRBV3-1	.	.	TRBJ1-1	TGTGCCAGCAGCCAAAGTACCGGAGCTGAAGCTTTCTTT	CASSQSTGAEAFF
TRBV20-1	TRBD1	.	TRBJ1-5	TGCAGTGCTACCCCGACAGGGGGGAGTCAGCCCCAGCATTTT	CSATPTGGSQPQHF
TRBV29-1	TRBD1	few	TRBJ1-5	TGCAGCGTTGCCGGGACAGGGGGCGGCAATCAGCCCCAGCATTTT	CSVAGTGGGNQPQHF
TRBV12-3/TRBV12-4	.	many	TRBJ1-1	TGTGCCAGCAGTGACCCCTTGGAATTGGACACTGAAGCTTTCTTT	CASSDPLELDTEAFF
TRBV20-1	.	few	TRBJ1-5	TGCAGTGCCCGAAAGGTCAATCAGCCCCAGCATTTT	CSARKVNQPQHF
TRBV27	.	few	TRBJ2-6	TGTGCCAGCCGGTGGGCAGGGATAGAAGTCCTGACTTTC	CASRWAGIEVLTF
TRBV12-3/TRBV12-4	.	.	TRBJ1-5	TGTGCCAGCAGTCCGGGATTCTCGGCCAATCAGCCCCAGCATTTT	CASSPGFSANQPQHF
TRBV12-3/TRBV12-4	.	few	TRBJ1-4	TGTGCCAGCAGCAACGGGTGGGAAAAACTGTTTTTT	CASSNGWEKLFF
TRBV6-2/TRBV6-3	.	few	TRBJ2-2	TGTGCCAGCAGTTCGTTGGGCGGACTTCCGAACACCGGGGAGCTGTTTTTT	CASSSLGGLPNTGELFF
TRBV6-2/TRBV6-3	TRBD1	.	TRBJ2-1	TGTGCCAGCAGTTCCCCAAGGGGGGACAGGGGGTACAATGAGCAGTTCTTC	CASSSPRGDRGYNEQFF
TRBV10-3	.	few	TRBJ2-5	TGTGCCATCAGCCGGGACCCCTTGGAGACCCAGTACTTC	CAISRDPLETQYF
TRBV3-1	.	.	TRBJ2-1	TGTGCCAGCAGCCAGATGAGTGAGCAGTTCTTC	CASSQMSEQFF
TRBV6-1	TRBD2	few	TRBJ2-3	TGTGCCAGCAGCTCGACAGCGGGAATCGCAGATACGCAGTATTTT	CASSSTAGIADTQYF
TRBV6-6	.	few	TRBJ2-4	TGTGCCTTGTCGGAGGGGGCCAAAAACATTCAGTACTTC	CALSEGAKNIQYF
TRBV6-1	TRBD1	many	TRBJ1-1	TGTGCCAGCAGTGGGGGGACAGGGCCCACTGAAGCTTTCTTT	CASSGGTGPTEAFF
TRBV29-1	.	many	TRBJ2-3	TGCAGCTCCGGGGATACGCAGTATTTT	CSSGDTQYF
TRBV29-1	TRBD2	few	TRBJ2-3	TGCAGCGTTGTCTGGCGGGAGGGCCGTGCAGATACGCAGTATTTT	CSVVWREGRADTQYF
TRBV12-3/TRBV12-4	.	.	TRBJ1-2	TGTGCCAGCAGTTTACGGGACGGTCATGGCTACACCTTC	CASSLRDGHGYTF